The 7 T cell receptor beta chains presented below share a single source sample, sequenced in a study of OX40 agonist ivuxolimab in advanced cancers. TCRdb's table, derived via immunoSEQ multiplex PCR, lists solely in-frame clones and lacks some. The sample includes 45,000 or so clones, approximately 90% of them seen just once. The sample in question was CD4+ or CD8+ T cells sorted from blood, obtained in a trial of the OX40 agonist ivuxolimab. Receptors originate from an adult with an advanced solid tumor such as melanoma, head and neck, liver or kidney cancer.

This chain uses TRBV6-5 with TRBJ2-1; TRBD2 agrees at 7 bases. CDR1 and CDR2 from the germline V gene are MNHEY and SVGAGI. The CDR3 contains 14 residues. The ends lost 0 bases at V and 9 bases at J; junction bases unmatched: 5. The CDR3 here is CASSYSWEGTEQFF. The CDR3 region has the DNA TGTGCCAGCAGTTACTCGTGGGAGGGCACTGAGCAGTTCTTC.

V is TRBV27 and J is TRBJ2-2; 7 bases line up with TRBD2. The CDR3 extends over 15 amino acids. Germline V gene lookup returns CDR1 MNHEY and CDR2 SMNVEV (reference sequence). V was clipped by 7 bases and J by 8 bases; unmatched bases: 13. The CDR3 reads CASTPDPGGTGELFF. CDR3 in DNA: TGTGCCAGCACCCCGGACCCGGGAGGAACTGGGGAGCTGTTTTTT.

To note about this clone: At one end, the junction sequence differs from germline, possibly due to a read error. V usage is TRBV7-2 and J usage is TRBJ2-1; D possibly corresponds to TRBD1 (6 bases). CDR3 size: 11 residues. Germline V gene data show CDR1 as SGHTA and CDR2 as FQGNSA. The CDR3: CWGPSYNEQFF. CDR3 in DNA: TGCTGGGGGCCATCCTACAATGAGCAGTTCTTC.

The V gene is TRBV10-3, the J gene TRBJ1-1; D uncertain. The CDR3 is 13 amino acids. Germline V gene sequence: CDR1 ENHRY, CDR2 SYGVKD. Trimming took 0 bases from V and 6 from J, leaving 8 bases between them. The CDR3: CAISESQMSEAFF. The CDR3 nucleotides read TGTGCCATCAGTGAGTCCCAAATGTCTGAAGCTTTCTTT.

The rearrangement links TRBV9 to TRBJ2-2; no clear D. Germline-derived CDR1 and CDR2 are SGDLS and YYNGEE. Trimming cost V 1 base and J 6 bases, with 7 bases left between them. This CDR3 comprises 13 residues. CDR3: CASSVMGSGELFF. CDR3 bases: TGTGCCAGCAGCGTAATGGGGTCCGGGGAGCTGTTTTTT. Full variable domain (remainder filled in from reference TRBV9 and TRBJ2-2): DSGVTQTPKHLITATGQRVTLRCSPRSGDLSVYWYQQSLDQGLQFLIQYYNGEERAKGNILERFSAQQFPDLHSELNLSSLELGDSALYFCASSVMGSGELFFGEGSRLTVL.

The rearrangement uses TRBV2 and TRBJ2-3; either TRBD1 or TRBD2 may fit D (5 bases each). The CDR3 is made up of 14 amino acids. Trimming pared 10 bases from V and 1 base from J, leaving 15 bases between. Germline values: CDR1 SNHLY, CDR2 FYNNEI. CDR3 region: CATTRAGRTDTQYF. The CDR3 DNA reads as TGTGCCACTACTAGGGCAGGGCGCACAGATACGCAGTATTTT.

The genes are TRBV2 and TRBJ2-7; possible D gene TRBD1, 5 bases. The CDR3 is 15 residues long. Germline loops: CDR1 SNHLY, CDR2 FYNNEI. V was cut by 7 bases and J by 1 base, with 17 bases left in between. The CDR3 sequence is CASKLLDSHSYEQYF. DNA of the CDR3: TGTGCCAGCAAATTGCTCGACAGCCATTCCTACGAGCAGTACTTC.